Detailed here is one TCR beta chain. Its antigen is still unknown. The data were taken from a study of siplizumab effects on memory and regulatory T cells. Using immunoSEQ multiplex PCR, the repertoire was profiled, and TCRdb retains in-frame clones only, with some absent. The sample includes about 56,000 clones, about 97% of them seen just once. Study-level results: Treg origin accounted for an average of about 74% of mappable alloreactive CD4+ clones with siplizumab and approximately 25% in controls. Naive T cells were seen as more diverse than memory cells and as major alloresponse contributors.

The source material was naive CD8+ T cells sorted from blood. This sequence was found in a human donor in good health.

CDR3 sequence reads: CASSELGQYNTEAFF. The CDR3 DNA sequence: TGTGCCAGCAGTGAACTAGGGCAGTATAACACTGAAGCTTTCTTT. The V gene is TRBV6-1, the J gene TRBJ1-1, with no clear D. The CDR3 sequence is 15 residues long. The V and J ends lost 2 bases and 2 bases respectively, with 12 bases between them. CDR1 is MNHNS and CDR2 is SASEGT in the germline V gene.